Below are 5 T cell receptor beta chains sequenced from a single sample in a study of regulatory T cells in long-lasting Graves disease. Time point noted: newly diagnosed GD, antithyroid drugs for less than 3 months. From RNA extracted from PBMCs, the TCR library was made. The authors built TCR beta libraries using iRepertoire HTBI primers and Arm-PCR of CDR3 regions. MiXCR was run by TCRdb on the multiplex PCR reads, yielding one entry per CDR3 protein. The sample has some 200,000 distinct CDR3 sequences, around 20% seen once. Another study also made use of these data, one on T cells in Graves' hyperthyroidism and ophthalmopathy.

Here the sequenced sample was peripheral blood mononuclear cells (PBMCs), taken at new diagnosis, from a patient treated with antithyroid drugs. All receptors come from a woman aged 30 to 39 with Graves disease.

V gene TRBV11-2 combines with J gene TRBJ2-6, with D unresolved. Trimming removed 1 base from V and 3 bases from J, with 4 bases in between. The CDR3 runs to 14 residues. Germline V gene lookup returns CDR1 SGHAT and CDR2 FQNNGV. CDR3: CASSLGDGANVLTF. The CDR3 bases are TGTGCCAGCAGCTTAGGGGATGGGGCCAACGTCCTGACTTTC.

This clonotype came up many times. The CDR3 sequence is CASSFQGTNEKLFF. Written as DNA, the CDR3 is TGTGCCAGCAGTTTTCAGGGAACTAATGAAAAACTGTTTTTT. This chain connects TRBV2 to TRBJ1-4, with D possibly TRBD1 on 5 matching bases. CDR1 is SNHLY, CDR2 FYNNEI, per germline. The CDR3 spans 14 residues. V was pared by 5 bases and J by 1 base, with 8 bases between.

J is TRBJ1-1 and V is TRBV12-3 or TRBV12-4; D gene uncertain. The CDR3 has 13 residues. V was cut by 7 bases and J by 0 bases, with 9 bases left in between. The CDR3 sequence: CASKNKLNTEAFF. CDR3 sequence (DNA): TGTGCCAGCAAGAATAAGCTGAACACTGAAGCTTTCTTT.

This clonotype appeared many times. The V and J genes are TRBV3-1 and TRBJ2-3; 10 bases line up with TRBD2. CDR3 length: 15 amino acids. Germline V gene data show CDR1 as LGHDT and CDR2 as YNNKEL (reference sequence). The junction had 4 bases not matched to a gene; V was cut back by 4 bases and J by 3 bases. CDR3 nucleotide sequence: TGTGCCAGCAGCCTCGGACTAGCGGTTACAGATACGCAGTATTTT. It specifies CASSLGLAVTDTQYF.

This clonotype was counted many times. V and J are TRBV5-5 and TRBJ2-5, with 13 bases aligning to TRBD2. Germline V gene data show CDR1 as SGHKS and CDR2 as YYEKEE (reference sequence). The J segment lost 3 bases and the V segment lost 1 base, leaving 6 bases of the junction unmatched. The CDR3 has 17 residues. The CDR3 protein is CASSLRLAGGLKETQYF. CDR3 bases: TGTGCCAGCAGCTTGCGACTAGCGGGGGGCCTAAAAGAGACCCAGTACTTC.